Ten or more counts support the clone carrying this T cell receptor (beta chain). The target antigen is unknown. The data were taken from a study of molecular identifiers for immune sequencing clone quantification. Study-wide results and limits: The study reportedly detected spiked Jurkat TCR RNA from one cell among over 950,000 naive cells. Clonotypes surpassing 20 RNA copies contained over 99% of effector molecules, versus under 1% in naive cells.

Preparation of naive CD8 libraries involved roughly 18,000 to 1,100,000 sorted cells and 10%, 30% or 50% RNA. Both previously described methods and listed TCR primers were employed to make bulk TCR libraries. TCRdb recomputed calls from the PCR reads with MiXCR, one row per CDR3 protein. This table has around 86,000 distinct CDR3 sequences, around 17% appearing once. Material for sequencing was naive CD8+ T cells from blood, with Jurkat cell RNA spiked in. Subset denoted: FACS-sorted CD8+CD4-CCR7+CD45RA+ naive T cells. The sequence derives from a human donor in good health. Some libraries in this study had Jurkat cell RNA spiked in.

This CDR3 is CSAESSINTEAFF. The CDR3 region has the DNA TGCAGTGCCGAGAGCTCGATAAACACTGAAGCTTTCTTT. The chain employs TRBV20-1 and TRBJ1-1; D is unresolved. The V end lost 6 bases, the J end lost 2 bases, and 13 bases lay between the germline ends. The CDR3 contains 13 residues. Germline values: CDR1 DFQATT, CDR2 SNEGSKA (reference sequence).